The rows below give T cell receptor beta chains drawn from one sample of a study of blood T cells in healthy people across ages. TCRdb reprocessed the 5' RACE reads via MiXCR and lists one record per CDR3 protein. The sample holds fewer than 750,000 distinct CDR3 sequences; under 55% are singletons and the top ten take around 25%. Sequencing was performed on blood. Source of these receptors: an elderly man in good health. Both conserved end residues are part of each CDR3.

V gene,J gene,CDR3 protein
TRBV20-1,TRBJ2-1,CSARAPGGEQFF
TRBV5-1,TRBJ2-7,CASSLRPSYEQYF
TRBV20-1,TRBJ1-4,CSARDRLRQGIEKLFF
TRBV6-2/TRBV6-3,TRBJ2-7,CASSVPQRTYEQYF
TRBV15,TRBJ2-5,CATSREVSETQYF
TRBV4-2,TRBJ2-3,CASSPRDRSGTDTQYF
TRBV28,TRBJ2-7,CASSPSGRVSEQYF
TRBV5-5,TRBJ1-5,CASSSDRGGRGNQPQHF
TRBV20-1,TRBJ2-7,CSARDRRQGRGEQYF
TRBV6-5,TRBJ2-7,CASSADAGQWSEQYF
TRBV21-1,TRBJ1-6,CASSKALTGLLECDNSPLHF
TRBV3-1,TRBJ2-1,CASSPWRDANEQFF
TRBV28,TRBJ2-1,CASRRSGAREQFF
TRBV20-1,TRBJ1-1,CSAKTEISEAFF
TRBV4-1,TRBJ2-3,CASASRDSSSTDTQYF
TRBV29-1,TRBJ2-1,CSTVQGVYEQFF
TRBV20-1,TRBJ2-7,CSARAGGHFEQYF
TRBV9,TRBJ2-7,CASSVAGTGNIYEQYF
TRBV27,TRBJ2-7,CASSRSGEGYEQYF
TRBV6-6,TRBJ1-5,CASSYFGTGESQPQHF
TRBV3-1,TRBJ1-1,CASSQAGLNTEAFF
TRBV7-8,TRBJ2-3,CATHLILAGSIDTQYF
TRBV15,TRBJ2-7,CATSRDTGTYEQYF